This TCR beta chain was recovered during a study of shared clonotypes between healthy human individuals. Study-level points and caveats: In a few donors, around 5% of naive CD4 clonotypes appeared in common. Larger richness was generally estimated for naive than memory subsets.

Sequencing was performed with immunoSEQ multiplex PCR; in TCRdb, only in-frame clones are kept and a portion is missing. The table has hundreds of thousands of clones, less than 85% seen once; the top ten hold approximately 10%. V shed 3 bases, J shed 2 bases, and the junction held 12 bases outside the gene matches. Looked up from germline, CDR1 is SGDLS and CDR2 is YYNGEE. The CDR3 runs 18 residues. About this clone itself: No antigen is known for it.

This chain links TRBV9 with TRBJ2-5; 11 bases line up with TRBD2. This sequence was found in a man aged 25 to 45 in good health. Sequencing input: memory CD4+ T cells sorted from blood. As for subset: CD45RA-negative fraction. This chain's CDR3 is CASSEGVAGGPLQETQYF. The CDR3 DNA follows: TGTGCCAGCAGCGAGGGGGTAGCGGGAGGGCCATTACAAGAGACCCAGTACTTC.